One sample yielded the 19 T cell receptor beta chains listed below, sequenced in a study of T cells after posttransplantation cyclophosphamide. This table comes from immunoSEQ multiplex PCR, and its TCRdb copy is limited to in-frame clones, with some not included. Counted here are 45,000 to 60,000 clones, roughly nine tenths occurring once; the ten biggest clones make up around 2.9%. Sequences were obtained from PBMCs. The receptor source for this set is a woman aged 45-60 years in good health and a related stem cell transplant donor.

This rearrangement joins TRBV6-5 to TRBJ2-7; D is ambiguous. V was pared by 2 bases and J by 3 bases, with 8 bases between. The CDR3 has 13 residues. Germline assignment: CDR1 MNHEY and CDR2 SVGAGI. CDR3 DNA: TGTGCCAGCAGTTACGGTGTCGGCTACGAGCAGTACTTC. It translates to CASSYGVGYEQYF.

This sequence joins TRBV2 and TRBJ1-2, with a tentative D call TRBD1 (5 bases). V dropped 6 bases and J dropped 8 bases, with 22 bases sitting between them. Looked up from germline, CDR1 is SNHLY and CDR2 is FYNNEI. The CDR3 loop spans 15 amino acids. The CDR3 loop reads CASSELQANPMGYTF. In nucleotides, the CDR3 is TGTGCCAGCAGCGAATTACAGGCGAACCCAATGGGCTACACCTTC.

The V gene is TRBV28, the J gene TRBJ2-3, with D unresolved. V lost 3 bases to trimming and J lost 2 bases, with 9 bases between them. Germline CDR1 MDHEN, CDR2 SYDVKM. There are 14 residues in the CDR3. This CDR3 reads CASSFPDNTDTQYF. The CDR3 DNA sequence: TGTGCCAGCAGTTTCCCCGACAACACAGATACGCAGTATTTT.

V and J are TRBV21-1 and TRBJ1-4. TRBV21-1 is labeled a pseudogene. This CDR3 has 14 amino acids. The CDR3 loop is CASSKERGDEKLFF. The CDR3 DNA reads as TGTGCCAGCAGCAAAGAACGGGGTGATGAAAAACTGTTTTTT.

The gene calls are TRBV7-9 and TRBJ1-5; possibly TRBD1 for D (5 bases). The CDR3 covers 15 residues. Between the trimmed V and J ends, which lost 4 bases and 7 bases, there was a span of 17 bases. Germline V lookup: CDR1 SEHNR, CDR2 FQNEAQ (reference sequence). CDR3 sequence (DNA): TGTGCCAGCAGCTCCGGGGGGGACGCCTTGCAGCCCCAGCATTTT. Translated, it gives CASSSGGDALQPQHF.

The chain employs TRBV7-2 and TRBJ2-6, with 9 bases fitting TRBD1. The CDR3 has 16 residues. CDR1 is SGHTA and CDR2 is FQGNSA in the germline V gene. V shed 5 bases, J shed 4 bases, and the junction held 6 bases outside the gene matches. The CDR3 sequence: CASSPDRGAGANVLTF. CDR3 DNA sequence: TGTGCCAGCAGCCCCGACAGGGGGGCCGGGGCCAACGTCCTGACTTTC. The full variable domain, completed using reference TRBV7-2 and TRBJ2-6, is GAGVSQSPSNKVTEKGKDVELRCDPISGHTALYWYRQSLGQGLEFLIYFQGNSAPDKSGLPSDRFSAERTGGSVSTLTIQRTQQEDSAVYLCASSPDRGAGANVLTFGAGSRLTVL.

The chain is built from TRBV19 and TRBJ1-5; the match to TRBD1 covers 7 bases. V lost 3 bases, J lost 3 bases, and 11 bases stayed unmatched. The CDR3 is made up of 17 amino acids. Germline values: CDR1 LNHDA, CDR2 SQIVND (reference sequence). The CDR3 is CASSIGQVGRYNQPQHF. CDR3 nucleotide sequence: TGTGCCAGTAGTATTGGACAGGTTGGGAGATACAATCAGCCCCAGCATTTT.

The chain has TRBV5-8 and TRBJ1-1; 10 bases align to TRBD1. CDR1 is SGHTS, CDR2 YDEGEE, per germline. The V gene end was trimmed by 5 bases and the J gene end by 4 bases; junction bases not matched to a gene: 11. This CDR3 contains 16 residues. This CDR3 reads CASSSGTGVSGTEAFF. The DNA for the CDR3 is TGTGCCAGCAGTTCCGGGACAGGGGTTTCGGGCACTGAAGCTTTCTTT.

This chain links TRBV4-1 with TRBJ2-3; TRBD1 aligns across 8 bases. Germline V gene lookup returns CDR1 MGHRA and CDR2 YSYEKL. The CDR3 has 16 residues. Trimming cost V 5 bases and J 4 bases; bases outside gene matches: 11. The CDR3 region is CASSVRQGSEADTQYF. The DNA of the CDR3 is TGCGCCAGCAGCGTCCGACAGGGGAGCGAAGCAGATACGCAGTATTTT.

V and J are TRBV29-1 and TRBJ2-7; D perhaps matches TRBD1 (6 bases). Germline-derived CDR1 and CDR2 are SQVTM and ANQGSEA. The germline V and J ends were trimmed by 4 bases and 2 bases, with 9 bases remaining between them. This CDR3 is 12 amino acids long. CDR3 bases: TGCAGCGTTGGTTGGACAGCCTACGAGCAGTACTTC. It codes for CSVGWTAYEQYF.

The V and J genes are TRBV28 and TRBJ1-2, with D tentatively TRBD1 (5 bases). The CDR3 runs 13 residues. V gave up 2 bases and J gave up 8 bases, with 12 bases separating them. Germline loops: CDR1 MDHEN, CDR2 SYDVKM. This chain's CDR3 is CASSLGGTKGYTF. CDR3 in DNA: TGTGCCAGCAGTTTAGGCGGGACCAAAGGCTACACCTTC.

This chain connects TRBV28 to TRBJ1-2, with 10 bases lining up with TRBD1. The CDR3 is made up of 14 amino acids. Germline-derived CDR1 and CDR2 are MDHEN and SYDVKM. Losses at the gene ends were 7 bases for V and 2 bases for J; bases not matched to a gene: 4. The CDR3 loop is CASILDRGNYGYTF. CDR3 nucleotide sequence: TGTGCCAGCATCTTGGACAGGGGGAACTATGGCTACACCTTC.

This rearrangement joins TRBV28 to TRBJ2-7, with D possibly being TRBD1 (5 bases). The CDR3 length is 12 residues. CDR1 MDHEN and CDR2 SYDVKM come from the germline V gene. Trimming removed 6 bases from V and 2 bases from J, with 8 bases in between. CDR3 DNA sequence: TGTGCCAGCAGCGGACAAGCCTACGAGCAGTACTTC. Protein product: CASSGQAYEQYF.

The V gene is TRBV6-6, the J gene TRBJ1-5, with TRBD1 as a possible D gene (6 bases). Germline-derived CDR1 and CDR2 are MNHNY and SVGAGI (reference sequence). The CDR3 extends over 15 amino acids. V lost 6 bases, J lost 2 bases, and 14 bases lay in between. The chain's CDR3 is CASSSGGSGNQPQHF. The CDR3 DNA reads TGTGCCAGCAGCAGCGGGGGCAGTGGCAATCAGCCCCAGCATTTT.

V usage is TRBV7-6 and J usage is TRBJ2-3, with 7 bases matching TRBD1. J lost 0 bases, V lost 0 bases, and 3 bases had no gene match. The CDR3 has 16 amino acids. Germline assignment: CDR1 SGHVS and CDR2 FNYEAQ. This CDR3 is CASSLARGQSTDTQYF. DNA of the CDR3: TGTGCCAGCAGCTTAGCCCGGGGACAGAGCACAGATACGCAGTATTTT.

V is TRBV5-1 and J is TRBJ2-5; weak D call: TRBD2 (7 bases). In germline, CDR1 is SGHRS, CDR2 YFSETQ. This CDR3 spans 15 amino acids. V lost 1 base to trimming and J lost 2 bases, with 12 bases between them. CDR3 sequence reads: CASSLLGGGQETQYF. In DNA, the CDR3 is TGCGCCAGCAGCTTGTTAGGGGGGGGTCAAGAGACCCAGTACTTC.

This clone was found once. The rearrangement uses TRBV6-4 and TRBJ2-3; 9 bases line up with TRBD2. The germline gives CDR1 MRHNA, CDR2 SNTAGT. After removal of 2 bases from V and 4 bases from J, the junction contained 1 base not matched to a gene. The CDR3 covers 14 residues. The DNA for the CDR3 is TGTGCCAGCAGTGACGCGGGGGGGCCAGATACGCAGTATTTT. It specifies CASSDAGGPDTQYF.

The chain employs TRBV28 and TRBJ2-2; D perhaps matches TRBD1 (6 bases). The CDR3 is 15 amino acids. Germline V CDR1 and CDR2: MDHEN, SYDVKM. V lost 6 bases to trimming and J lost 5 bases, with 16 bases between them. The CDR3 DNA reads as TGTGCCAGCAGCCCTCCCAGGGGTGGTACCGGGGAGCTGTTTTTT. Translated, it gives CASSPPRGGTGELFF.

The rearrangement uses TRBV14 and TRBJ1-1; 7 bases agree with TRBD1. Looked up from germline, CDR1 is SGHDN and CDR2 is FVKESK. Losses at the gene ends were 5 bases for V and 8 bases for J; bases not matched to a gene: 14. The CDR3 totals 15 residues. The CDR3 DNA reads TGTGCCAGCAGCGGCCCCTGGACAGGCCGTTCGGAAGCTTTCTTT. Amino acids: CASSGPWTGRSEAFF.